This TCR beta chain was found in a study of a mutant IDH1 vaccine in newly diagnosed glioma listed by TCRdb under 2021. A note on the overall study: Patients received eight vaccinations in weeks 1, 3, 5, 7, 11, 15, 19 and 23, corresponding to visits V03 through V10. Of the approximately 30 treated patients, approximately 62% were male and approximately 40% were female, and the mean age was roughly 38 years. Before enrollment, patients had received standard therapy of radiotherapy alone, temozolomide alone, or radiochemotherapy with temozolomide; most received the combination. Peripheral blood samples were drawn at six visits, namely V03 (baseline), V05, V07, V10, V12 and V13. Vaccination started 4-6 weeks after radiotherapy alone, or was given together with temozolomide cycles in the groups whose treatment included chemotherapy. For exploratory analyses, longitudinal TCRB deep sequencing was carried out in about 26 treated patients wherever samples were available.

About this clone: The clone's antigen remains unknown. No quality values exist for individual bases; no much larger clone is one base distant.

The time point label, as the study defines it: week 5, during vaccination. Each vaccine dose, consisting of 300 ug of a 20-mer mutant IDH1 peptide in Montanide, was administered subcutaneously with topical imiquimod. Donors had newly diagnosed WHO grade 3 or 4 IDH1-mutant astrocytomas with loss of nuclear ATRX. The samples were drawn from NOA16, a multicentre, single-arm, open-label phase I trial in Germany that tested a mutant IDH1 peptide vaccine in humans for the first time. The DNeasy Blood and Tissue Kit was used to extract genomic DNA from EDTA blood for TCRB sequencing. Receptors were amplified or captured by the immunoSEQ multiplex PCR assay. Rearranged TCR beta chain sequences were amplified with the hsTCRB Kit following the manufacturer's protocol. Sequencing of TCRB libraries was carried out on an Illumina MiSeq. Processing in the source paper ran as follows. The kit vendor's proprietary platform handled demultiplexing, trimming and gene mapping. The clones in this table, taken by TCRdb from immuneACCESS, are in-frame only. Not every clone is retained; where verified, under half of the shortfall comes from an unresolved V gene, and the cause of the rest is unknown. V and J calls plus clone size are reproduced from that table; the DNA served to infer D and trimming. For this sample the table gives about 51,000 clones, of which around 80% were detected only once. Of the sample, about 1.8% is held by the ten largest clones.

Study-wide findings and limitations: Availability determined which PBMC samples were chosen for TCRB deep sequencing. Across multiple MHC alleles, vaccine-induced immune responses were seen in more than 80% of patients. No apparent relationship was observed between pseudoprogression and alterations in the top peripheral T cell clonotypes detected by TCRB sequencing. The authors noted that analyses of patient blood samples could not be reproduced because of sample limitations.

The sequencing used PBMCs, collected from a glioma patient whose treatment included an IDH1 peptide vaccine. The TCR comes from a woman in her forties with glioma.

CDR3 protein: CASSYRRGAKETQYF. At the DNA level, the sequence is TGTGCCAGCAGTTACCGACGGGGGGCGAAGGAGACCCAGTACTTC. The rearrangement combines TRBV6-5 with TRBJ2-5, with a tentative D gene TRBD2 over 7 matching bases. Trimming at the junction amounts to 2 bases on V and 5 bases on J, and the germline ends lie 15 bases apart. CDR1 MNHEY and CDR2 SVGAGI were looked up in the germline V gene. Inclusive of the bounding cysteine and phenylalanine, the CDR3 is 15 residues long. The read is trimmed to its CDR3 DNA, 45 bases read in frame from base 1.